These T cell receptor beta chains were read from a single sample in a study of beta chain features in type 1 diabetes. Sequencing used immunoSEQ multiplex PCR; TCRdb keeps in-frame clones, though not all of them. The sample lists over 500,000 clones, about 14% seen once, with roughly 0.098% in the top ten. Sequences were obtained from naive CD4+ T cells from blood. The receptors shown here come from a man between 18 and 29 years old in good health. Each CDR3 is given with its conserved first and last residue. A D gene is named only where the DNA matches it firmly. Only part of the rows carry a size: once, few, many, or a class if the clone is expanded.

v_gene	d_gene	abundance	j_gene	CDR3aa	CDR3nt
TRBV7-3	NA	NA	TRBJ1-1	CASSLFSGQSVTEAFF	TGTGCCAGCAGCTTATTTTCGGGACAATCCGTCACTGAAGCTTTCTTT
TRBV5-1	NA	NA	TRBJ2-1	CASSLGGTAYNEQFF	TGCGCCAGCAGCTTAGGCGGGACCGCTTACAATGAGCAGTTCTTC
TRBV7-7	NA	NA	TRBJ2-5	CASSQGQGGETQYF	TGTGCCAGCAGCCAAGGCCAGGGTGGAGAGACCCAGTACTTC
TRBV15	NA	NA	TRBJ1-2	CATSRDGYGYTF	TGTGCCACCAGCAGAGACGGGTATGGCTACACCTTC
TRBV6-1	NA	NA	TRBJ1-4	CASSGVATNEKLFF	TGTGCCAGCAGTGGCGTAGCAACTAATGAAAAACTGTTTTTT
TRBV9	NA	NA	TRBJ1-1	CASSPREGNTEAFF	TGTGCCAGCAGCCCTAGGGAGGGGAACACTGAAGCTTTCTTT
TRBV28	NA	NA	TRBJ2-7	CASSLLYEQYF	TGTGCCAGCAGTTTATTGTACGAGCAGTACTTC
TRBV7-3	TRBD1	NA	TRBJ1-2	CASSPTGQGGNYGYTF	TGTGCCAGCAGCCCGACAGGACAGGGGGGTAACTATGGCTACACCTTC
TRBV11-1	NA	NA	TRBJ2-5	CASSLVQETQYF	TGTGCCAGCAGCCTCGTCCAAGAGACCCAGTACTTC
TRBV10-3	NA	NA	TRBJ2-7	CAISESISGFYEQYF	TGTGCCATCAGTGAGTCGATCTCAGGCTTTTACGAGCAGTACTTC
TRBV15	TRBD2	few	TRBJ2-3	CATSRGNGRGTDTQYF	TGTGCCACCAGCAGAGGTAACGGGAGGGGCACAGATACGCAGTATTTT
TRBV27	TRBD1	NA	TRBJ2-1	CASSRRDRGSYNEQFF	TGTGCCAGCAGCCGCCGGGACAGGGGTTCCTACAATGAGCAGTTCTTC
TRBV7-2	TRBD1	NA	TRBJ1-5	CASSRGQVNQPQHF	TGTGCCAGCAGCCGTGGACAGGTCAATCAGCCCCAGCATTTT
TRBV7-2	TRBD1	NA	TRBJ1-2	CASSLVRDNRGIYGYTF	TGTGCCAGCAGCTTAGTCCGAGACAACAGGGGGATCTATGGCTACACCTTC
TRBV29-1	TRBD2	NA	TRBJ2-1	CSGTSVDEQFF	TGCAGCGGCACTAGCGTAGATGAGCAGTTCTTC
TRBV29-1	NA	NA	TRBJ1-5	CSVRGSLGQPQHF	TGCAGCGTTCGGGGTTCTCTGGGTCAGCCCCAGCATTTT
TRBV18	NA	NA	TRBJ1-3	CASSPVGSSSGNTIYF	TGTGCCAGCTCACCCGTCGGCAGCAGCTCTGGAAACACCATATATTTT
TRBV28	TRBD2	NA	TRBJ2-7	CASIQTGLGYEQYF	TGTGCCAGCATCCAAACAGGACTAGGCTACGAGCAGTACTTC
TRBV21-1	NA	few	TRBJ1-3	CASNKSLRVPTGSGNTIYF	TGTGCCAGCAACAAATCCTTGCGCGTGCCTACCGGCTCTGGAAACACCATATATTTT
TRBV7-2	TRBD1	NA	TRBJ1-1	CASSGQGSVTEAFF	TGTGCCAGCAGCGGACAGGGGTCAGTCACTGAAGCTTTCTTT
TRBV4-3	NA	NA	TRBJ2-5	CASSPRLGKAQETQYF	TGCGCCAGCAGCCCCAGACTGGGGAAGGCACAAGAGACCCAGTACTTC
TRBV2	NA	NA	TRBJ2-6	CAILRAQSGANVLTF	TGTGCCATCCTACGGGCTCAGTCTGGGGCCAACGTCCTGACTTTC
TRBV28	NA	few	TRBJ2-1	CASSHKAGQTYNEQFF	TGTGCCAGCAGTCACAAAGCGGGACAGACCTACAATGAGCAGTTCTTC
TRBV30	TRBD1	NA	TRBJ2-7	CAWSGSGQGSYEQYF	TGTGCCTGGAGTGGCTCCGGACAGGGGAGCTACGAGCAGTACTTC
TRBV5-6	NA	few	TRBJ1-5	CASSLVMGPQHF	TGTGCCAGCAGCTTGGTTATGGGGCCCCAGCATTTT
TRBV9	NA	NA	TRBJ2-6	CASSVYSSGANVLTF	TGTGCCAGCAGCGTTTACAGCTCTGGGGCCAACGTCCTGACTTTC
TRBV4-3	NA	NA	TRBJ2-4	CASSQVKSQRIKNIQYF	TGCGCCAGCAGCCAAGTTAAGTCTCAGAGGATCAAAAACATTCAGTACTTC
TRBV14	NA	NA	TRBJ2-7	CASSQLTLSYEQYF	TGTGCCAGCAGCCAACTGACCCTTTCCTACGAGCAGTACTTC
TRBV5-1	NA	NA	TRBJ1-2	CASSPDSPPNYGYTF	TGCGCCAGCAGCCCGGACAGTCCACCTAACTATGGCTACACCTTC
TRBV5-1	TRBD1	few	TRBJ1-2	CASSLGLTGGANYGYTF	TGCGCCAGCAGCTTGGGCCTTACAGGGGGAGCTAACTATGGCTACACCTTC
TRBV19	TRBD1	few	TRBJ2-7	CASASRQGYEQYF	TGTGCCAGTGCCTCGAGACAGGGCTACGAGCAGTACTTC
TRBV27	TRBD1	NA	TRBJ2-5	CASSYRRTGQETQYF	TGTGCCAGCAGTTACCGAAGGACAGGTCAAGAGACCCAGTACTTC
TRBV29-1	NA	NA	TRBJ2-5	CSGGQETQYF	TGCAGCGGAGGGCAAGAGACCCAGTACTTC
TRBV5-1	NA	few	TRBJ2-1	CASSYGSEGSEQFF	TGCGCCAGCAGCTACGGCTCGGAGGGCAGTGAGCAGTTCTTC
TRBV5-1	NA	NA	TRBJ1-4	CASSSTESREKLFF	TGCGCCAGCAGCTCGACAGAGTCTCGGGAAAAACTGTTTTTT
TRBV28	NA	few	TRBJ1-2	CASSLGPGRTIYGYTF	TGTGCCAGCAGTTTGGGTCCGGGACGGACTATCTATGGCTACACCTTC
TRBV27	TRBD2	few	TRBJ2-3	CASKDTSGDTQYF	TGTGCCAGCAAAGACACTAGCGGTGATACGCAGTATTTT
TRBV25-1	NA	NA	TRBJ2-1	CASSDGGGHQGRQQFF	TGTGCCAGCAGTGATGGAGGGGGGCACCAGGGACGGCAGCAGTTCTTC
TRBV14	NA	many	TRBJ2-7	CASSAGYEQYF	TGTGCCAGCAGCGCGGGGTACGAGCAGTACTTC
TRBV18	NA	few	TRBJ2-3	CASSPRQGTDTQYF	TGTGCCAGCTCACCACGGCAGGGCACAGATACGCAGTATTTT
TRBV2	NA	few	TRBJ1-2	CASIEGRDGYTF	TGTGCCAGCATTGAGGGGCGGGATGGCTACACCTTC